The sequence of this T cell receptor beta chain was determined in a study of blood T cell repertoires in COVID-19. As for the study in general: PBMCs, B-cell-depleted T cells, or T cells provided the cDNA or gDNA that made up the material.

V shed 1 base and J shed 9 bases, with 19 bases lying between them. This CDR3 is built from 15 residues. Germline V gene data show CDR1 as LNHDA and CDR2 as SQIVND (reference sequence). Some clones are missing from TCRdb's copy, which holds only in-frame ones; the method was immunoSEQ multiplex PCR. The table has fewer than 250,000 clones, around nine tenths seen once; the top ten hold over 12%. The chain carries TRBV19 and TRBJ2-7; D may be TRBD2 (5 bases). Sequenced: PBMCs or T cells enriched from blood (not recorded which). The sequence came from a woman between 50 and 59 years old with acute COVID-19. The CDR3 protein is CASSIGWRFRRLQYF. The CDR3 DNA is TGTGCCAGTAGTATAGGATGGAGATTCCGGAGGCTGCAGTACTTC.